This TCR beta chain was sequenced during a study of cytomegalovirus exposure and HLA in healthy donors. PCR was performed using 60 Vbeta and 13 Jbeta primers. The data were produced by immunoSEQ multiplex PCR, yet TCRdb's version contains in-frame clones alone and is incomplete. The data contain hundreds of thousands of clones, roughly 79% of them singletons. Study-wide points: Researchers catalogued some 160 TCR beta chains as cytomegalovirus-associated. Clonal expansion, a later analysis showed, was greater in HLA-associated TCR beta chains than in equally common others.

For this clone: Its antigen is unknown.

V was clipped by 6 bases and J by 4 bases, with 37 bases between them. The CDR3 has 21 residues. Germline V gene lookup returns CDR1 WSHSY and CDR2 SAAADI. Input material: PBMCs. The genes are TRBV10-2 and TRBJ2-7; possibly TRBD2 for D (7 bases). The TCR was taken from a male donor in good health and CMV-seronegative. CDR3 in DNA: TGCGCCAGCAGGGGCGCCAGGGGAATACCGGGACTACCCCCGTCGTTTTACGAGCAGTACTTC. As protein: CASRGARGIPGLPPSFYEQYF.